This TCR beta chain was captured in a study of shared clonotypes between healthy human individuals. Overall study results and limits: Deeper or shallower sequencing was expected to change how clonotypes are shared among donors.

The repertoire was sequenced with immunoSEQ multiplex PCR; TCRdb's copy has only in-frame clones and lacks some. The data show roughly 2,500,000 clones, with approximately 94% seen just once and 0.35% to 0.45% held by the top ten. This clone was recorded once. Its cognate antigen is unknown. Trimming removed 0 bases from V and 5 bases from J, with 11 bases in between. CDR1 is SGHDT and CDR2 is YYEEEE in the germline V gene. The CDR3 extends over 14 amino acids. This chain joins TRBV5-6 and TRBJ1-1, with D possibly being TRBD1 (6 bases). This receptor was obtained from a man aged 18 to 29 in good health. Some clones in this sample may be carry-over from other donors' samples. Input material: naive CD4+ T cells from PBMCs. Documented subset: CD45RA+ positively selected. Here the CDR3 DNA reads TGTGCCAGCAGCTTGGTCGGGGGGCGGACTGAAGCTTTCTTT. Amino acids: CASSLVGGRTEAFF.